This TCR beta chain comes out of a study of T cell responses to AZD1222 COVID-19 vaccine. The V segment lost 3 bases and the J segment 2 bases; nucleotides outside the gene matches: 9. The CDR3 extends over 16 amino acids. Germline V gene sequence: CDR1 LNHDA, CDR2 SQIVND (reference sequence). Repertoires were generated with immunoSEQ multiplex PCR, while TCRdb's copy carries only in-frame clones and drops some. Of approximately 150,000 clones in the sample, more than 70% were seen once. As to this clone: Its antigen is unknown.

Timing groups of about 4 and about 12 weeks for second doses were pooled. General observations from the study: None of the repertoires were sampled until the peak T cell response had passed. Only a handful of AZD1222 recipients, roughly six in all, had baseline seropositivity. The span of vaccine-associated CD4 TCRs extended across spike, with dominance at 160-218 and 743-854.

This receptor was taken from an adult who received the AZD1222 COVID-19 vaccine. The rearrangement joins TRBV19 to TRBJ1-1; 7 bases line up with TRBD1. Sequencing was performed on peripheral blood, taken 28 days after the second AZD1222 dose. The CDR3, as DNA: TGTGCCAGTAGTATCTTAGCCGGGACAGAAAACACTGAAGCTTTCTTT. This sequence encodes CASSILAGTENTEAFF.